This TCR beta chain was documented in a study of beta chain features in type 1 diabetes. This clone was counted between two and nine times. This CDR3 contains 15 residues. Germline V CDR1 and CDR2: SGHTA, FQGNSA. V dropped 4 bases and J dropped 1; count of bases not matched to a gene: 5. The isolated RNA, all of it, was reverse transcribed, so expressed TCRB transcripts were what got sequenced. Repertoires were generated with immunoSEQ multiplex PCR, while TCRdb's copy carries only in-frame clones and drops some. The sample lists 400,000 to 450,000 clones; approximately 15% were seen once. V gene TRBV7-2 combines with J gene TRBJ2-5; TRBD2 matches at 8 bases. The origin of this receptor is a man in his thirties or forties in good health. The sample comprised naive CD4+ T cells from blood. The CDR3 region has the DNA TGTGCCAGCAGCTACTCCGGGACTAGCCAAGAGACCCAGTACTTC. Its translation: CASSYSGTSQETQYF. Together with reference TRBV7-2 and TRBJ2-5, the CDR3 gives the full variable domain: GAGVSQSPSNKVTEKGKDVELRCDPISGHTALYWYRQSLGQGLEFLIYFQGNSAPDKSGLPSDRFSAERTGGSVSTLTIQRTQQEDSAVYLCASSYSGTSQETQYFGPGTRLLVL.